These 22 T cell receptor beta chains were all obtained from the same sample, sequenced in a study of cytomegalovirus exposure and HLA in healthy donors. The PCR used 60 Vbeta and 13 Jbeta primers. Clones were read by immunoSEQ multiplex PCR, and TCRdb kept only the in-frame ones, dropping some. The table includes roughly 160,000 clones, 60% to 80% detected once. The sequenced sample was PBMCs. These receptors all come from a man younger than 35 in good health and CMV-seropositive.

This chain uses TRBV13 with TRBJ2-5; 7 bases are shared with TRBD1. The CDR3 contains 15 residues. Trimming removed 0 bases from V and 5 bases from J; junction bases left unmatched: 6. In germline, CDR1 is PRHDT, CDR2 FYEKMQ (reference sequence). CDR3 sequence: CASSLGQGSGETQYF. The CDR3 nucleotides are TGTGCCAGCAGCTTAGGACAGGGGAGCGGTGAGACCCAGTACTTC.

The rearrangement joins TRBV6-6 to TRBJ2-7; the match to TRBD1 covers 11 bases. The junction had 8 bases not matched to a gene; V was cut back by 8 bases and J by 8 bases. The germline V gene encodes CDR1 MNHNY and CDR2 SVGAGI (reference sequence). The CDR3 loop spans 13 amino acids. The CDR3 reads CASVGDRGYKQYF. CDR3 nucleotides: TGTGCCAGCGTAGGGGACAGGGGGTATAAGCAGTACTTC.

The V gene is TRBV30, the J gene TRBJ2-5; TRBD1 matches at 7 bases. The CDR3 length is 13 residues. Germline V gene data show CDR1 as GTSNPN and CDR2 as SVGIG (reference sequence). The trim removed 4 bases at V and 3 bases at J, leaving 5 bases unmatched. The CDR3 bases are TGTGCCTGGATCCCAGGGGGTAAAGAGACCCAGTACTTC. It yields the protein CAWIPGGKETQYF.

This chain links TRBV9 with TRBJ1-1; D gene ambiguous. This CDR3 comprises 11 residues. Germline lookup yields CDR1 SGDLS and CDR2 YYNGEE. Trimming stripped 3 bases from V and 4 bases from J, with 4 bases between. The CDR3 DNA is TGTGCCAGCAGCGCCCTCACTGAAGCTTTCTTT. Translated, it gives CASSALTEAFF.

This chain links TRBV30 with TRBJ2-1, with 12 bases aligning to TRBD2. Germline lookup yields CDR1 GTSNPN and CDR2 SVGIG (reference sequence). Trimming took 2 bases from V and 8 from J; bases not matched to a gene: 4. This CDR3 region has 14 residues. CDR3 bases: TGTGCCTGGAGTCCTAGCGGGGGGGAATATGAGCAGTTCTTC. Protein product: CAWSPSGGEYEQFF.

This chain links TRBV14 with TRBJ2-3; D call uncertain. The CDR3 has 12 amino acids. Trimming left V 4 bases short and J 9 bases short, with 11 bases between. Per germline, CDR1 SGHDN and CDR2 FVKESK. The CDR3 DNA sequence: TGTGCCAGCAGCCTTCAGGAACCCACGCAGTATTTT. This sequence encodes CASSLQEPTQYF.

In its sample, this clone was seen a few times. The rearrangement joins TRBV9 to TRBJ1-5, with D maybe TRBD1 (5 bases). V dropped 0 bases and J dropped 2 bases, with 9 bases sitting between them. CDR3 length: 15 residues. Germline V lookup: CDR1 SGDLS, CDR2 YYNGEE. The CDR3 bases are TGTGCCAGCAGCGTAGACGGGGGGGGCAATCAGCCCCAGCATTTT. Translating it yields CASSVDGGGNQPQHF.

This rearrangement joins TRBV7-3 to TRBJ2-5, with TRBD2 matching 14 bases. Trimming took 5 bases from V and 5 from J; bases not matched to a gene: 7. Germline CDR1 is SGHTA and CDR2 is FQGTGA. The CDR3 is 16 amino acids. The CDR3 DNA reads TGTGCCAGCAGCAAAGGACTAGCGGGGGGTTCGGAGACCCAGTACTTC. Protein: CASSKGLAGGSETQYF.

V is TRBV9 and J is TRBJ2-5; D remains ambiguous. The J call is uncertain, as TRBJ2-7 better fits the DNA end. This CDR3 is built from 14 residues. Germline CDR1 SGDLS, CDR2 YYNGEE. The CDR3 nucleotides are TGTGCCAGCAGCGTAGGCGGCACCACCTACGAGCAGTACTTC. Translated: CASSVGGTTYEQYF.

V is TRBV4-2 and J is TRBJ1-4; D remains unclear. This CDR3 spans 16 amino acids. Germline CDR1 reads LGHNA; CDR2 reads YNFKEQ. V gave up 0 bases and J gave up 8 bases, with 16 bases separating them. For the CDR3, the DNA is TGTGCCAGCAGCCAAGAAGAGATTGCTGAAGCAGAAAAACTGTTTTTT. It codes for CASSQEEIAEAEKLFF.

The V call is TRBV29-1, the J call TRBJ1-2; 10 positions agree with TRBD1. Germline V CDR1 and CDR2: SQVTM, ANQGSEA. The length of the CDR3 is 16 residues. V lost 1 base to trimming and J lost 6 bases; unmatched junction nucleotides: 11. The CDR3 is CSVEAPVGTGADGYTF. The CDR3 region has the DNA TGCAGCGTTGAAGCCCCAGTTGGGACAGGGGCCGATGGCTACACCTTC.

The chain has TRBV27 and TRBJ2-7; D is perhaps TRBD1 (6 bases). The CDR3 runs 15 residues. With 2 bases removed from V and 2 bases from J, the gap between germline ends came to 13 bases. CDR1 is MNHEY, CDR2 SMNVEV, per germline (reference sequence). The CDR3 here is CASSLRSGVPYEQYF. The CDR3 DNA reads TGTGCCAGCAGTTTAAGGTCAGGGGTTCCCTACGAGCAGTACTTC.

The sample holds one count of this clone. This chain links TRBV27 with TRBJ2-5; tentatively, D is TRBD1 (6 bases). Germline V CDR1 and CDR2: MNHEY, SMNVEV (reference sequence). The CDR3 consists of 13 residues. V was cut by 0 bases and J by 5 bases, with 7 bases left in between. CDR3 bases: TGTGCCAGCAGTTTATCGGGGGCGGAGACCCAGTACTTC. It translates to CASSLSGAETQYF.

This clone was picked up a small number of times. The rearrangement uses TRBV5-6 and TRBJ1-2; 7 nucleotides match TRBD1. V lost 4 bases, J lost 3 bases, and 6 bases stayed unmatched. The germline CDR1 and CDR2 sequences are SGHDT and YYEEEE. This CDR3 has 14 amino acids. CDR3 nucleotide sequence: TGTGCCAGCAGCATCGTGACAGGGTACTATGGCTACACCTTC. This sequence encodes CASSIVTGYYGYTF.

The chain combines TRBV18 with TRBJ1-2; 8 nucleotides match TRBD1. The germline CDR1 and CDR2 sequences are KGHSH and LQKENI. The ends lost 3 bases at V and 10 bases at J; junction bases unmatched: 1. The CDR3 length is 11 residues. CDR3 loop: CASSPDRDYTF. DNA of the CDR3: TGTGCCAGCTCACCGGACAGGGACTACACCTTC.

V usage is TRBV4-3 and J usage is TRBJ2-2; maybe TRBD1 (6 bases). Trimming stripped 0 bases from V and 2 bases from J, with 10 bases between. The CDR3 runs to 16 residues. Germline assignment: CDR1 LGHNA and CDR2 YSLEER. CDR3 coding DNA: TGCGCCAGCAGCCAAGAGACAGGTATCAACACCGGGGAGCTGTTTTTT. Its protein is CASSQETGINTGELFF.

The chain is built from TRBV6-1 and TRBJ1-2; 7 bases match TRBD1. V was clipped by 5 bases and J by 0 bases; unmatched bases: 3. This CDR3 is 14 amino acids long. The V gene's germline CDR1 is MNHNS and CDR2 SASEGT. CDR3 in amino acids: CASSWTGANYGYTF. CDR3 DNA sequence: TGTGCCAGCAGTTGGACAGGTGCTAACTATGGCTACACCTTC.

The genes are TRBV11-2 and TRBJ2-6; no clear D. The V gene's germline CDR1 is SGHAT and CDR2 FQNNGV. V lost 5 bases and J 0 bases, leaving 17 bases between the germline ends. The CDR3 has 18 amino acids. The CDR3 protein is CASSPDISFVSGANVLTF. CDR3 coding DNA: TGTGCCAGCAGCCCAGACATTAGTTTCGTCTCTGGGGCCAACGTCCTGACTTTC.

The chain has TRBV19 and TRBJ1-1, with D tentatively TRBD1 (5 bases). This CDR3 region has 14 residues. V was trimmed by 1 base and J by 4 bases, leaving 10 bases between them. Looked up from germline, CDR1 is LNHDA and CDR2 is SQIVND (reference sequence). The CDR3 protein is CASSIGRGITEAFF. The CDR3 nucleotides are TGTGCCAGTAGTATAGGGAGGGGAATCACTGAAGCTTTCTTT.

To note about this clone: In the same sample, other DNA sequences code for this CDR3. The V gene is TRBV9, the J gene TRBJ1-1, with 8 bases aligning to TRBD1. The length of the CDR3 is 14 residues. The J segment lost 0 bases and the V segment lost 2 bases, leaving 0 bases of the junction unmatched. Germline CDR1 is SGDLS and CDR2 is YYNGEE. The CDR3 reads CASSVGQVNTEAFF. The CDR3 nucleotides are TGTGCCAGCAGCGTGGGACAGGTGAACACTGAAGCTTTCTTT.

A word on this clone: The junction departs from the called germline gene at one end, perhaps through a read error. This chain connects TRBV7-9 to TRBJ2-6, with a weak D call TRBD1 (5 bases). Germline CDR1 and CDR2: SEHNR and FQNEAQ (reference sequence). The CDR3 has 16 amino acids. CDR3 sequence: CSSSLQVQRGANVLTF. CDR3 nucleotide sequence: TGTTCCAGCAGCTTACAGGTACAACGTGGGGCCAACGTCCTGACTTTC. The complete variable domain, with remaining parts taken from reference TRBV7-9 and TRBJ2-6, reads DTGVSQNPRHKITKRGQNVTFRCDPISEHNRLYWYRQTLGQGPEFLTYFQNEAQLEKSRLLSDRFSAERPKGSFSTLEIQRTEQGDSAMYLCSSSLQVQRGANVLTFGAGSRLTVL.

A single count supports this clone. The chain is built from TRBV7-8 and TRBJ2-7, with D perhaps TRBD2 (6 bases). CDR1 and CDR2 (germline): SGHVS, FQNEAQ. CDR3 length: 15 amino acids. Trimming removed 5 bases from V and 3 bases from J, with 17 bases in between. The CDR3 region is CASSPRLSGVYEQYF. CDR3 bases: TGTGCCAGCAGCCCCCGACTGTCGGGGGTCTACGAGCAGTACTTC.